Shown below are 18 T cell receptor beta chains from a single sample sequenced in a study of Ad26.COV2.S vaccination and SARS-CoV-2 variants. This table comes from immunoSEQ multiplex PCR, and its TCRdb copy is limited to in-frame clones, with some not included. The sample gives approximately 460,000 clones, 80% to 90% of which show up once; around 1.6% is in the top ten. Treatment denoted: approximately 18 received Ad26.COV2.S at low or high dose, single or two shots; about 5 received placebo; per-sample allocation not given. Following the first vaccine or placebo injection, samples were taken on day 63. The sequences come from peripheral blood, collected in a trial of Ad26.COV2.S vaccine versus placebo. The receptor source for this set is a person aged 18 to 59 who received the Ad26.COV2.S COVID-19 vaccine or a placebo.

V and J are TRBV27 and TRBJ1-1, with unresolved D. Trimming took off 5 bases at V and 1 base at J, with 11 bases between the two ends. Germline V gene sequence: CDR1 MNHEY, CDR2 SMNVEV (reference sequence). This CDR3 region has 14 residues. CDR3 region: CASSTRTGNTEAFF. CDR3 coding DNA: TGTGCCAGCAGTACCCGGACCGGGAACACTGAAGCTTTCTTT.

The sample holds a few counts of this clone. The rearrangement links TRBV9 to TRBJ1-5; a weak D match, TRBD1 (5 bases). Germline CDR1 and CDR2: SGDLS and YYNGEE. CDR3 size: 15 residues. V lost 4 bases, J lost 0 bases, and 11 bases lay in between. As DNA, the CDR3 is TGTGCCAGCAGCCAGGGAGTTTATAGCAATCAGCCCCAGCATTTT. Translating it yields CASSQGVYSNQPQHF.

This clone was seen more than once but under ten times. The CDR3 DNA reads TGTGCCAGCAGCTTATCCCTGGGCCCTGAAGCTTTCTTT. Protein: CASSLSLGPEAFF. V usage is TRBV11-2 and J usage is TRBJ1-1, with D unresolved. This CDR3 region has 13 residues. V was pared by 2 bases and J by 6 bases, with 10 bases between. The V gene's germline CDR1 is SGHAT and CDR2 FQNNGV.

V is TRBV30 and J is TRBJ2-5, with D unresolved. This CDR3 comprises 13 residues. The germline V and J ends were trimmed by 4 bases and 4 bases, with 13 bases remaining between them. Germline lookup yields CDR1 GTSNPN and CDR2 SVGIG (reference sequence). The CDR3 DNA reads TGTGCCTGGACCGGGCCCTATGTAGAGACCCAGTACTTC. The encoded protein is CAWTGPYVETQYF. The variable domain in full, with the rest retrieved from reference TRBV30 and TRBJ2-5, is SQTIHQWPATLVQPVGSPLSLECTVEGTSNPNLYWYRQAAGRGLQLLFYSVGIGQISSEVPQNLSASRPQDRQFILSSKKLLLSDSGFYLCAWTGPYVETQYFGPGTRLLVL.

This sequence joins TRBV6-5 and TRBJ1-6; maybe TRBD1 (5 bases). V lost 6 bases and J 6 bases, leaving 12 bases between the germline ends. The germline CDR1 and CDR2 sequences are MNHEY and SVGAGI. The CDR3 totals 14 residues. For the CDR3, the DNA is TGTGCCAGCAGAGAGACAGTTACTAATTCACCCCTCCACTTT. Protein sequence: CASRETVTNSPLHF.

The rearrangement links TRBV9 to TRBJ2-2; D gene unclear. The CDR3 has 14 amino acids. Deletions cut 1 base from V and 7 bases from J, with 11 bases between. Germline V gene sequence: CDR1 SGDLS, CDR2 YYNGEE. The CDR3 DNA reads TGTGCCAGCAGCGTATTAGCTATGGGCGGGGAGCTGTTTTTT. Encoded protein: CASSVLAMGGELFF.

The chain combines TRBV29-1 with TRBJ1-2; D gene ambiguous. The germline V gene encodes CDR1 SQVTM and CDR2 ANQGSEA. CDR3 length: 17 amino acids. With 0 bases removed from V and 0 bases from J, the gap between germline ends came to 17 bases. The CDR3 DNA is TGCAGCGTTGAAGATGTTGGGCCCCGCCACGCTAACTATGGCTACACCTTC. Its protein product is CSVEDVGPRHANYGYTF.

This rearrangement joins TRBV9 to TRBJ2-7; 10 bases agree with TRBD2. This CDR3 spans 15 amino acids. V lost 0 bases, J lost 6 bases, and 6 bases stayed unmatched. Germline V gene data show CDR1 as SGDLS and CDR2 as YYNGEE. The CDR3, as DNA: TGTGCCAGCAGCGTAGGTCTCCTAGCGGGAGTCGAGCAGTACTTC. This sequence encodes CASSVGLLAGVEQYF.

CDR3 protein: CASRYAPGGWTEAFF. The CDR3 DNA sequence: TGTGCCAGCAGATACGCCCCAGGGGGCTGGACTGAAGCTTTCTTT. J is TRBJ1-1 and V is TRBV2, with 8 bases lining up with TRBD1. From germline, CDR1 is SNHLY and CDR2 FYNNEI. The CDR3 sequence is 15 residues long. V shed 6 bases and J 5 bases; nucleotides not matched to a gene: 11.

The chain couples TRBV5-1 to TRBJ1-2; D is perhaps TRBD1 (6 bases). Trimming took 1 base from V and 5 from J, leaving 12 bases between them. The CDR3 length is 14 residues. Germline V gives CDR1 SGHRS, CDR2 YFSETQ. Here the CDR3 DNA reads TGCGCCAGCAGCTTGAATGGACAGCCTTATGGCTACACCTTC. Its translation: CASSLNGQPYGYTF. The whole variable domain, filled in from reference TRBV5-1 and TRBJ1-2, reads KAGVTQTPRYLIKTRGQQVTLSCSPISGHRSVSWYQQTPGQGLQFLFEYFSETQRNKGNFPGRFSGRQFSNSRSEMNVSTLELGDSALYLCASSLNGQPYGYTFGSGTRLTVV.

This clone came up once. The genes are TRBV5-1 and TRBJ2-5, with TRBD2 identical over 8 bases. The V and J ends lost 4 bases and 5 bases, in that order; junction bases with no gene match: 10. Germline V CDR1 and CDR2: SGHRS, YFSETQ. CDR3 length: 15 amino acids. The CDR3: CASSGDGGAIETQYF. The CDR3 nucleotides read TGCGCCAGCAGCGGAGACGGGGGGGCGATTGAGACCCAGTACTTC.

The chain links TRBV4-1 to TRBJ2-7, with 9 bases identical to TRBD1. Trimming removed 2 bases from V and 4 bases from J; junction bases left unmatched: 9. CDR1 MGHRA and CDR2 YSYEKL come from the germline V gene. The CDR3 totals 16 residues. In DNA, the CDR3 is TGCGCCAGCAGCCAACCGACCGGGACAGGGCCTTACGAGCAGTACTTC. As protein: CASSQPTGTGPYEQYF.

CDR3 DNA: TGTGCCAGCAGCTGGGACACCACTAACACCATATATTTT. The encoded protein is CASSWDTTNTIYF. The chain is built from TRBV5-5 and TRBJ1-3, with a weak D call TRBD1 (6 bases). V was shortened by 3 bases and J by 7 bases, with 11 bases between the two germline ends. Germline CDR1 is SGHKS and CDR2 is YYEKEE (reference sequence). The length of the CDR3 is 13 residues.

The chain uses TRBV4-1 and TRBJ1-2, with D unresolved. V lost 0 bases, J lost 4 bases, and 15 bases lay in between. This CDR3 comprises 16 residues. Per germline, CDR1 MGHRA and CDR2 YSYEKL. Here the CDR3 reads CASSQEIRQKIYGYTF. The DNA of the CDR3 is TGCGCCAGCAGCCAAGAGATTCGGCAAAAGATCTATGGCTACACCTTC.

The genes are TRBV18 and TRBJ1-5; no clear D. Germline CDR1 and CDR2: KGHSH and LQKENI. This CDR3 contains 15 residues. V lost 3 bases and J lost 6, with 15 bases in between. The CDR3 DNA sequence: TGTGCCAGCTCACCCGGTGGTGTAGGCGCTCAGCCCCAGCATTTT. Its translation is CASSPGGVGAQPQHF.

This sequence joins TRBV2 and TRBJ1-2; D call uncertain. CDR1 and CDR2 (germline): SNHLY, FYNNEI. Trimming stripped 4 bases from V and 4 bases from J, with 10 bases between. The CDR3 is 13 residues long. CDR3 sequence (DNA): TGTGCCAGCAGTGTTGGGGAGGGCTATGGCTACACCTTC. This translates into CASSVGEGYGYTF.

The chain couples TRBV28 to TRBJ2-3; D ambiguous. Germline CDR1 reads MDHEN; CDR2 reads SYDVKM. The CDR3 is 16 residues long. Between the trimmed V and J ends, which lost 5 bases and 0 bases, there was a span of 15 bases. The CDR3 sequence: CASSTPTITSTDTQYF. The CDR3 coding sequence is TGTGCCAGCAGTACCCCGACGATTACTAGCACAGATACGCAGTATTTT.

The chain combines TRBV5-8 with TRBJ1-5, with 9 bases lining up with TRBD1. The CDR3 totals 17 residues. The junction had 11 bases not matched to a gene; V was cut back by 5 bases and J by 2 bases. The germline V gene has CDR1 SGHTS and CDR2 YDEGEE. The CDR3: CASSTTPGQGGNQPQHF. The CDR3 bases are TGTGCCAGCAGTACAACGCCGGGACAGGGTGGCAATCAGCCCCAGCATTTT.